At least ten counts were recorded for the clone carrying this T cell receptor beta chain. The CDR3 is 16 amino acids. CDR1 is SEHNR and CDR2 is FQNEAQ in the germline V gene (reference sequence). The ends lost 0 bases at V and 3 bases at J; junction bases unmatched: 4. TCRdb independently ran MiXCR on the 5' RACE reads; one entry per CDR3 protein. This sample carries about 60,000 distinct CDR3 sequences, 15% to 20% of them seen once, and the ten largest clones take approximately 4.7%. The data derive from a study of T cells of healthy individuals. J is TRBJ2-5 and V is TRBV7-9; TRBD1 aligns across 10 bases. The clonotype was recovered from a human donor in good health. This chain's CDR3 is CASSLAGTGAKETQYF. The CDR3 bases are TGTGCCAGCAGCTTAGCAGGGACAGGGGCGAAAGAGACCCAGTACTTC.